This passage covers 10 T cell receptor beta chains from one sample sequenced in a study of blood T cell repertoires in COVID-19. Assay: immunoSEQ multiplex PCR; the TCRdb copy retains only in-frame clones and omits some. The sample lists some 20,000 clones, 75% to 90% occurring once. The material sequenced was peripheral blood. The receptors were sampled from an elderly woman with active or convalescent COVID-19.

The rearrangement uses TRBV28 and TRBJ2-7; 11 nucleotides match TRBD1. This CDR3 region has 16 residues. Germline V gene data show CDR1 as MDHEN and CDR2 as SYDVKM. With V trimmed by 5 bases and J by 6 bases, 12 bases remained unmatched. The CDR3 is CASSLTTGTGGSEQYF. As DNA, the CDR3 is TGTGCCAGCAGTCTGACCACCGGGACAGGGGGTTCCGAGCAGTACTTC.

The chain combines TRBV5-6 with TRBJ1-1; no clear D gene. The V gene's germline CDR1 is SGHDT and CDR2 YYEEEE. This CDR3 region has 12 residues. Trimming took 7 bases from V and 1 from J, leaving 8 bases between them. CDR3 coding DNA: TGTGCCAGCGATGGGAGGAACACTGAAGCTTTCTTT. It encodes CASDGRNTEAFF.

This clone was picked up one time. CDR3 amino acids: CASSDRGSTDTQYF. CDR3 DNA sequence: TGCGCCAGCAGCGACAGGGGGAGCACAGATACGCAGTATTTT. This chain uses TRBV10-2 with TRBJ2-3; 9 nucleotides align to TRBD1. V lost 6 bases and J lost 0; bases outside the gene matches: 1. This CDR3 spans 14 amino acids. CDR1 and CDR2 (germline): WSHSY, SAAADI.

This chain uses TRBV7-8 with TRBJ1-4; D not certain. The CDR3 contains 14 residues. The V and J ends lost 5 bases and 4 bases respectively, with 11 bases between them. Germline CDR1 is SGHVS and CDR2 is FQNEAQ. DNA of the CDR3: TGTGCCAGCAGCACCAGACTAATTAATGAAAAACTGTTTTTT. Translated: CASSTRLINEKLFF.

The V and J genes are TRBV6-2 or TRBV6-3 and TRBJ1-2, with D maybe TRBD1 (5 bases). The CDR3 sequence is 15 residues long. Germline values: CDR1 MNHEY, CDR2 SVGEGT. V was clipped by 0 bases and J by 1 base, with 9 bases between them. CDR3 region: CASSYSRGGNYGYTF. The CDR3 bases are TGTGCCAGCAGTTACTCCCGGGGGGGTAACTATGGCTACACCTTC.

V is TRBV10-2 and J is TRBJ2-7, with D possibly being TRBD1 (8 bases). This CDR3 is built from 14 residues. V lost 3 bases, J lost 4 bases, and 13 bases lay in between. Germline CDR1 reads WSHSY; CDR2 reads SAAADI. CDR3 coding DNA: TGCGCCAGCAGTGAACAGGGGGGGAAGTACGAGCAGTACTTC. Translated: CASSEQGGKYEQYF.

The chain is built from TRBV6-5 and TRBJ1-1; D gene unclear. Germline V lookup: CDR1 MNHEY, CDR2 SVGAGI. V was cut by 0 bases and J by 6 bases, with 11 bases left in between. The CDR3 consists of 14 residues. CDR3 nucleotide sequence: TGTGCCAGCAGTTACTCGTCCTTAACGGCTGAAGCTTTCTTT. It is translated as CASSYSSLTAEAFF.

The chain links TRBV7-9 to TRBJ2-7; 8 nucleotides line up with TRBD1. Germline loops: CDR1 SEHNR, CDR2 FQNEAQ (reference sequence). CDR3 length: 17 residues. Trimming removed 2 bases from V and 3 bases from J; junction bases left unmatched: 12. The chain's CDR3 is CASSLRGQARADYEQYF. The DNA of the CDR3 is TGTGCCAGCAGCTTAAGGGGACAGGCGCGGGCAGACTACGAGCAGTACTTC.

The CDR3 DNA follows: TGCAGCGTTGATCTAGCGGGAGGGACAGATACGCAGTATTTT. Protein: CSVDLAGGTDTQYF. The rearrangement links TRBV29-1 to TRBJ2-3; 12 bases fit TRBD2. Germline-derived CDR1 and CDR2 are SQVTM and ANQGSEA. The CDR3 is 14 amino acids. The V and J ends lost 3 bases and 3 bases, in that order; junction bases with no gene match: 1.

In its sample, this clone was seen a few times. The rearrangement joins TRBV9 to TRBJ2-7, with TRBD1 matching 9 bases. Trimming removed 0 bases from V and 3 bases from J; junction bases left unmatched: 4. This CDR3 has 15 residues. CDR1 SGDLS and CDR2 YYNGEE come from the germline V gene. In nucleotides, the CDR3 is TGTGCCAGCAGCGTAGGGGGACAGGGACGCTACGAGCAGTACTTC. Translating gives CASSVGGQGRYEQYF.